The next 3 T cell receptor beta chains were all read from a single sample in a study of blood T cells in healthy people across ages. Alongside a J-beta primer mix, a sample-barcoded 5' primer served in a second PCR lasting roughly 7 to 11 cycles. One entry per CDR3 protein, called by TCRdb with MiXCR from the 5' RACE reads. The repertoire holds roughly 800,000 distinct CDR3 sequences, with about three fifths as singletons. The sequencing input was blood. These TCRs come from a man younger than 45 in good health.

V usage is TRBV11-2 and J usage is TRBJ2-5; TRBD1 matches 10 bases. CDR1 SGHAT and CDR2 FQNNGV come from the germline V gene. V was pared by 5 bases and J by 1 base, with 7 bases of the junction left unmatched. This CDR3 spans 16 amino acids. The CDR3 spells CASSTRTGGFQETQYF. The CDR3 DNA reads as TGTGCCAGCAGCACCCGGACAGGGGGATTCCAAGAGACCCAGTACTTC.

This chain connects TRBV20-1 to TRBJ2-1; D gene ambiguous. V dropped 5 bases and J dropped 6 bases, with 17 bases sitting between them. In germline, CDR1 is DFQATT, CDR2 SNEGSKA (reference sequence). This CDR3 spans 14 amino acids. DNA for the CDR3: TGCAGTGCTGAGACCCCTAGAGTCTCCAATGAGCAGTTCTTC. It translates to CSAETPRVSNEQFF.

This chain joins TRBV4-1 and TRBJ2-7; TRBD2 agrees at 7 bases. The V gene's germline CDR1 is MGHRA and CDR2 YSYEKL. The junction had 6 bases not matched to a gene; V was cut back by 4 bases and J by 3 bases. CDR3 length: 14 residues. The CDR3, as DNA: TGCGCCAGCAGCCCGGTCGCGGGGGTCTACGAGCAGTACTTC. As protein: CASSPVAGVYEQYF.